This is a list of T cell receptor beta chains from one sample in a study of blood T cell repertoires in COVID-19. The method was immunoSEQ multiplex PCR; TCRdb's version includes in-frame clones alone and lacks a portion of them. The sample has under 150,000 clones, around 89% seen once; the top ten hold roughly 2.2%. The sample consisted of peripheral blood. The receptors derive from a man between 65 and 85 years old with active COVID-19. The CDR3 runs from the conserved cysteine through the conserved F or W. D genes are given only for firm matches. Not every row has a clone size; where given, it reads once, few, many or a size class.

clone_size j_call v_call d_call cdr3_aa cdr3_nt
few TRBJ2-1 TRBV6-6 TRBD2 CASSTTSAEYNEQFF TGTGCCAGCAGTACAACTAGCGCCGAATACAATGAGCAGTTCTTC
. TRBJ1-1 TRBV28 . CASSLSGTEAFF TGTGCCAGCAGTTTGTCCGGGACTGAAGCTTTCTTT
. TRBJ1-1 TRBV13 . CASSLGLRGNTEAFF TGTGCCAGCAGCTTAGGGCTGCGAGGGAACACTGAAGCTTTCTTT
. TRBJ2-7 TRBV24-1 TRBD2 CATSDVGTSGSYEQYF TGTGCCACCAGTGACGTTGGGACTAGCGGCTCCTACGAGCAGTACTTC
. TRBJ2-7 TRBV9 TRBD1 CASSVGDRAYEQYF TGTGCCAGCAGCGTAGGGGACAGGGCCTACGAGCAGTACTTC
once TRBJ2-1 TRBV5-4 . CASSLERYSYNEQFF TGTGCCAGCAGCCTGGAGCGCTACTCCTACAATGAGCAGTTCTTC
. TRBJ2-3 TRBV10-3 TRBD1 CAISFRDRGSDTQYF TGTGCCATCAGTTTTCGGGACAGGGGATCAGATACGCAGTATTTT
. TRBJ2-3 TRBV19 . CASSIIAGSTDTQYF TGTGCCAGTAGTATAATTGCGGGGAGCACAGATACGCAGTATTTT
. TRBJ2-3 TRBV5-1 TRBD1 CASSLTGGNTQYF TGCGCCAGCAGCTTGACAGGGGGCAATACGCAGTATTTT
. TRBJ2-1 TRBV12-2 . CASRPTTSNNEQFF TGTGCAAGTCGCCCGACGACTAGCAACAATGAGCAGTTCTTC
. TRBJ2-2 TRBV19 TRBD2 CASSIMGGPIGELFF TGTGCCAGTAGTATTATGGGAGGGCCCATCGGGGAGCTGTTTTTT
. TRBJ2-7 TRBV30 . CAFGASYEQYF TGTGCCTTTGGGGCTTCCTACGAGCAGTACTTC
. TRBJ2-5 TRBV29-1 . CSVEGGAETQYF TGCAGCGTTGAAGGGGGCGCGGAGACCCAGTACTTC
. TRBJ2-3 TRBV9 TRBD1 CASSVRDRETDTQYF TGTGCCAGCAGCGTACGGGACAGGGAGACAGATACGCAGTATTTT
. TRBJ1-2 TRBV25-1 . CASSTNRVDGYTF TGTGCCAGCAGCACGAACAGGGTAGACGGCTACACCTTC
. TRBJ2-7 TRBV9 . CASSVSEGPFYEQYF TGTGCCAGCAGCGTAAGTGAGGGCCCCTTCTACGAGCAGTACTTC
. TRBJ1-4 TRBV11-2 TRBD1 CASSFGDRGEKLFF TGTGCCAGCAGCTTCGGGGACAGAGGGGAAAAACTGTTTTTT
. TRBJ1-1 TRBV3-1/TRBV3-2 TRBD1 CASSPFRTGMNTEAFF TGTGCCAGCAGCCCCTTCCGGACAGGGATGAACACTGAAGCTTTCTTT
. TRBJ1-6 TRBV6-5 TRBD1 CASSYGTGVSPLHF TGTGCCAGCAGTTACGGGACAGGGGTTTCACCCCTCCACTTT
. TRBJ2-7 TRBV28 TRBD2 CASSLAGGYEQYF TGTGCCAGCAGTTTAGCGGGAGGGTACGAGCAGTACTTC
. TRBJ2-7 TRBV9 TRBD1 CASSGGQGLAEQYF TGTGCCAGCAGCGGGGGACAGGGGTTGGCCGAGCAGTACTTC
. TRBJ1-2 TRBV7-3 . CASSLTGVGGYTF TGTGCCAGCAGCTTAACAGGGGTTGGTGGCTACACCTTC
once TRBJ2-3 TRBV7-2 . CASSSGSATDTQYF TGTGCCAGCAGCTCAGGGTCAGCCACAGATACGCAGTATTTT
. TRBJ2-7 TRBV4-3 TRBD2 CASSQDTSGRYEQYF TGCGCCAGCAGCCAAGATACTAGCGGGAGGTACGAGCAGTACTTC